Following are 8 T cell receptor beta chains from one sample sequenced in a study of blood T cell repertoires in COVID-19. The repertoire was sequenced with immunoSEQ multiplex PCR; TCRdb's copy has only in-frame clones and lacks some. Of around 52,000 clones in the sample, roughly 87% were seen once. Sequenced input: peripheral blood. The receptors were sampled from a woman aged 80 or older with acute or convalescent COVID-19.

This chain uses TRBV28 with TRBJ1-5, with 9 positions matching TRBD1. The V and J ends lost 6 bases and 5 bases, in that order; junction bases with no gene match: 5. There are 14 residues in the CDR3. The germline CDR1 and CDR2 sequences are MDHEN and SYDVKM. The CDR3: CASRLRQGDQPQHF. The DNA for the CDR3 is TGTGCCAGCAGGCTTAGACAGGGGGATCAGCCCCAGCATTTT.

This rearrangement joins TRBV15 to TRBJ2-1; 10 bases map to TRBD1. CDR3 length equals 16 residues. The germline CDR1 and CDR2 sequences are LNHNV and YYDKDF (reference sequence). Unmatched junction bases numbered 10, after V lost 5 bases and J lost 6 bases. This chain's CDR3 is CATSVAGTGVGNEQFF. The DNA for the CDR3 is TGTGCCACCAGCGTAGCCGGGACAGGGGTTGGCAATGAGCAGTTCTTC. Supplemented by reference TRBV15 and TRBJ2-1, the full variable domain reads DAMVIQNPRYQVTQFGKPVTLSCSQTLNHNVMYWYQQKSSQAPKLLFHYYDKDFNNEADTPDNFQSRRPNTSFCFLDIRSPGLGDTAMYLCATSVAGTGVGNEQFFGPGTRLTVL.

The V gene is TRBV7-9, the J gene TRBJ1-1; D is undetermined. The V end lost 1 base, the J end lost 1 base, and 7 bases lay between the germline ends. This CDR3 is 14 amino acids long. Germline V gene sequence: CDR1 SEHNR, CDR2 FQNEAQ (reference sequence). The CDR3 is CASSLGYRNTEAFF. The CDR3 DNA reads TGTGCCAGCAGCTTAGGTTACAGGAACACTGAAGCTTTCTTT.

Concerning this clone: Here the CDR3 omits its conserved ending phenylalanine or tryptophan, so a read error is the likely source. The DNA is left out, because the CDR3 cannot be placed on it with certainty; the CDR3 is given as TCRdb lists it. The chain joins TRBV28 to TRBJ1-1; TRBD1 was called by the table and not checked on the DNA. Ends included, the CDR3 has 9 residues. Per germline, CDR1 MDHEN and CDR2 SYDVKM. The CDR3 region is CASGPRGEL.

The chain is built from TRBV7-2 and TRBJ1-2, with D perhaps TRBD1 (5 bases). V was pared by 6 bases and J by 8 bases, with 16 bases between. This CDR3 spans 13 amino acids. Germline CDR1 SGHTA, CDR2 FQGNSA. The CDR3 reads CASRPMVGVGYTF. CDR3 coding DNA: TGTGCCAGCAGGCCTATGGTAGGGGTGGGCTACACCTTC.

The rearrangement joins TRBV27 to TRBJ1-1, with D perhaps matching TRBD1 (6 bases). The V end lost 4 bases, the J end lost 0 bases, and 12 bases lay between the germline ends. The CDR3 loop spans 15 amino acids. The germline V gene encodes CDR1 MNHEY and CDR2 SMNVEV (reference sequence). CDR3: CASSSHRDMNTEAFF. Written as DNA, the CDR3 is TGTGCCAGCAGTTCCCACAGGGACATGAACACTGAAGCTTTCTTT.

This rearrangement joins TRBV30 to TRBJ1-1, with 9 bases aligning to TRBD1. The germline CDR1 and CDR2 sequences are GTSNPN and SVGIG (reference sequence). Unmatched junction bases numbered 4, after V lost 0 bases and J lost 2 bases. This CDR3 region has 15 residues. The CDR3 DNA reads as TGTGCCTGGAGTGTTTTGACAGGGGGTAACACTGAAGCTTTCTTT. Translating gives CAWSVLTGGNTEAFF.

The V and J genes are TRBV29-1 and TRBJ1-4; 7 bases align to TRBD1. V shed 7 bases, J shed 5 bases, and the junction held 7 bases outside the gene matches. From germline, CDR1 is SQVTM and CDR2 ANQGSEA. CDR3 length: 13 amino acids. The CDR3 spells CSAMGQRNEKLFF. The CDR3, as DNA: TGCAGCGCCATGGGACAGAGGAATGAAAAACTGTTTTTT.